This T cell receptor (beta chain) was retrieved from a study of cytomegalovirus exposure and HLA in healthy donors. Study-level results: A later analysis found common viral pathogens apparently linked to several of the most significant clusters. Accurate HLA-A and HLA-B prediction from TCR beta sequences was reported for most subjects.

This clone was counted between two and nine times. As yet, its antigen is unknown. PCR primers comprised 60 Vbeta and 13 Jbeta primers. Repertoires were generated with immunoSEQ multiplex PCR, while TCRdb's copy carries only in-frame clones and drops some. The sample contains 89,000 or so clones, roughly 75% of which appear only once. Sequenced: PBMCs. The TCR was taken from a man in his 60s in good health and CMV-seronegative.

As DNA, the CDR3 is TGTGCCAGCAGTGAAGGCAGGGGGAGAGCTTTCTTT. As protein: CASSEGRGRAFF. The chain couples TRBV6-1 to TRBJ1-1, with 7 bases identical to TRBD1. The CDR3 is made up of 12 amino acids. The germline gives CDR1 MNHNS, CDR2 SASEGT. V dropped 1 base and J dropped 10; count of bases not matched to a gene: 3.